This T cell receptor beta chain was captured by sequencing in a study of CDR3 diversity in severe acne. A single record per CDR3 protein comes from TCRdb applying MiXCR to the PCR reads. The sample lists more than 85,000 distinct CDR3 sequences; approximately 52% were seen once. Looked up from germline, CDR1 is SGHAT and CDR2 is FQDESV (reference sequence). J lost 0 bases, V lost 0 bases, and 1 base had no gene match. The CDR3 runs 15 residues. This clonotype was seen ten or more times. A read error may be the cause here, since a much bigger clone is one base away. The chain uses TRBV11-1 and TRBJ2-7, with 8 nucleotides matching TRBD1. The sequencing sample was made of blood. The sequence was collected from a male donor in good health, serving as a control. The CDR3 loop is CASSLAGQASYEQYF. Here the CDR3 DNA reads TGTGCCAGCAGCTTAGCGGGACAGGCCTCCTACGAGCAGTACTTC.